This is a list of T cell receptor beta chains from one sample in a study of blood T cells in healthy people across ages. TCRdb re-called the 5' RACE reads through MiXCR, storing one row per CDR3 protein. The top ten clones hold around 0.7% of a sample with 1 million or so distinct CDR3 sequences, under 30% of them seen once. This same sample was also taken into another study, of T cells of mothers and their children.

The sample comprised blood. These receptors all stem from a girl aged 2 to 10 in good health. CDR3s include the opening cysteine and the closing phenylalanine or tryptophan. A D gene is named only where the DNA matches it firmly. The size entry is marked missing in some rows and otherwise reads once, few, many or a size class.

>TRBV12-3/TRBV12-4|few|TRBJ2-1|-
TGTGCCAGCAGTTTTTGGGTACTCAATGAGCAGTTCTTC
CASSFWVLNEQFF
>TRBV28|-|TRBJ2-3|TRBD1
TGTGCCAGCAGTTACCAGGGACAGGGGGCAACAGATACGCAGTATTTT
CASSYQGQGATDTQYF
>TRBV20-1|few|TRBJ2-7|-
TGCAGTGCTAGAGCCTTTGACGCCTGGGAGCAGTACTTC
CSARAFDAWEQYF
>TRBV20-1|-|TRBJ2-3|-
TGCAGTGCTAGCGGGAGCGATCTGAGCACAGATACGCAGTATTTT
CSASGSDLSTDTQYF
>TRBV7-9|-|TRBJ2-3|TRBD2
TGTGCCAGCAGCACAGGGACTAGCGGGAGGTCAGATACGCAGTATTTT
CASSTGTSGRSDTQYF
>TRBV5-1|-|TRBJ2-5|-
TGCGCCAGCAGCTTATCAGGGGATGGGACCCAGTACTTC
CASSLSGDGTQYF
>TRBV12-3/TRBV12-4|-|TRBJ1-2|-
TGTGCCAGCAGGAGGGTGGGGGAAGATGGCTACACCTTC
CASRRVGEDGYTF
>TRBV4-2|-|TRBJ1-2|-
TGTGCCAGCAGCCAAGAAGGATTTGAGGGGGATAGATATAGTTATGGCTACACCTTC
CASSQEGFEGDRYSYGYTF
>TRBV20-1|-|TRBJ1-1|-
TGCAGTGCTAGAGATAGCCAGGAGTACGAAGCTTTCTTT
CSARDSQEYEAFF
>TRBV7-9|-|TRBJ1-4|-
TGTGCCAGCAGCCCTGACCTGCTAACTAATGAAAAACTGTTTTTT
CASSPDLLTNEKLFF
>TRBV12-3/TRBV12-4|-|TRBJ2-1|TRBD2
TGTGCCAGCAGGCTACTAGCGGGAGTAAGCAATGAGCAGTTCTTC
CASRLLAGVSNEQFF
>TRBV6-5|few|TRBJ2-5|-
TGTGCCAGCACCTGGCAGGGGGGGGAGACCCAGTACTTC
CASTWQGGETQYF
>TRBV5-4|-|TRBJ1-2|-
TGTGCCAGCAGCTTGGGACCAATTCAGGAAGAGGTTGGCTACACCTTC
CASSLGPIQEEVGYTF
>TRBV28|-|TRBJ2-1|TRBD1
TGTGCCAGCAGCCGGGACAGGGGGTTTTTGAATGAGCAGTTCTTC
CASSRDRGFLNEQFF
>TRBV11-2|-|TRBJ1-1|-
TGTGCCAGCAGCTTAGGACAGGAAGAAGCTTTCTTT
CASSLGQEEAFF
>TRBV29-1|-|TRBJ2-1|-
TGCAGCGTTGTCCCAAATGAGCAGTTCTTC
CSVVPNEQFF
>TRBV11-2|-|TRBJ2-3|TRBD2
TGTGCCAGCAGCCTAAATAGCGGGGGGGCTTCAGATACGCAGTATTTT
CASSLNSGGASDTQYF